Reported below is one T cell receptor beta chain. Its target is unknown. People whose metastatic non-small-cell lung cancer was chemo-refractory got focal radiation along with CTLA-4 blockade by ipilimumab. This sample is part of a study of radiotherapy plus CTLA-4 blockade in lung cancer. Study in general: Objective responses were observed in 15% to 20% of patients, and disease control was achieved by approximately 34%. Study-level points and caveats: Reportedly, early blood T cell clone dynamics best predicted response, with interferon-beta. Radiotherapy with ipilimumab was followed by blood expansion of tumor-derived clones.

The CDR3 is 16 residues long. Germline CDR1 and CDR2: LNHDA and SQIVND (reference sequence). V lost 5 bases, J lost 3 bases, and 17 bases lay in between. Generated by immunoSEQ multiplex PCR, the TCRdb table keeps only in-frame clones and is missing some. The sample includes 30,000 to 35,000 clones, more than 80% of them seen just once. The rearrangement uses TRBV19 and TRBJ1-5; D remains ambiguous. The TCR sequence derives from a human donor with non-small cell lung cancer that progressed on radiotherapy plus ipilimumab. Here the sequenced sample was peripheral blood, taken from a patient treated with radiotherapy plus ipilimumab. The CDR3 bases are TGTGCCAGTAGTGACAACCGGGAGGTTTTCAATCAGCCCCAGCATTTT. Its protein product is CASSDNREVFNQPQHF.